The present T cell receptor (beta chain) was sequenced within a study of shared clonotypes between healthy human individuals. CDR1 is MDHEN, CDR2 SYDVKM, per germline. V was shortened by 9 bases and J by 3 bases, with 14 bases between the two germline ends. This CDR3 contains 13 residues. Profiled with immunoSEQ multiplex PCR; TCRdb holds only in-frame clones, not every one. The table lists millions of clones, about 95% of them singletons. This receptor was obtained from a man aged 18 to 29 in good health. The chain carries TRBV28 and TRBJ1-1; D is unresolved. Sequencing was carried out using naive CD4+ T cells sorted from blood. The subset is: CD45RA+ positively selected. The DNA for the CDR3 is TGTGCCAGTAAAAGAGGTGCAGACACTGAAGCTTTCTTT. It is translated as CASKRGADTEAFF.